The clone carrying this T cell receptor (beta chain) was found a few times. Its antigen remains unidentified. One heparinised draw of blood, averaging about 116 mL, came from each donor. This sample is part of a study of beta chain features in type 1 diabetes. Findings of the study overall: Within each of all four CD4+ subsets, Type 1 diabetes patients had TCRB CDR3s that were moderately but significantly shorter.

The CDR3 totals 13 residues. Germline V lookup: CDR1 MNHNS, CDR2 SASEGT. V lost 8 bases and J lost 0, with 10 bases in between. Expressed TCRB transcripts were sequenced because the isolated RNA had all been reverse transcribed beforehand. Libraries were prepared by immunoSEQ multiplex PCR; TCRdb keeps only in-frame clonotypes and omits some of them. In the table there are about 150,000 clones, roughly a tenth of which are singletons. Specimen: central memory CD4+ T cells from blood. This sequence joins TRBV6-1 and TRBJ1-1; unclear D gene. The TCR comes from a man aged 18 to 29 in good health. CDR3 protein: CASSAGMNTEAFF. CDR3 in DNA: TGTGCCAGCTCGGCGGGGATGAACACTGAAGCTTTCTTT.